These T cell receptor beta chains were read from a single sample in a study of cytomegalovirus exposure and HLA in healthy donors. Produced via immunoSEQ multiplex PCR; TCRdb's table is partial and in-frame only. The repertoire has 210,000 or so clones, 70% to 80% of them found once; the top ten carry roughly 2.1%. Sequenced: PBMCs. The origin of the receptors is a woman in her 30s in good health and CMV-seropositive. The CDR3 runs from the conserved cysteine through the conserved F or W. The D gene is left open where the match is weak. Only some rows state a clone size, as once, few, many or a class for expanded clones.

>few|TRBJ1-2|TRBD1|TRBV2
TGTGCCAGTGCACGGGGACAGGGGACGGGGGGCTACACCTTC
CASARGQGTGGYTF
>.|TRBJ2-5|.|TRBV9
TGTGCCAGCAGCGCGGGACTGATACAAGAGACCCAGTACTTC
CASSAGLIQETQYF
>.|TRBJ1-1|.|TRBV4-3
TGCGCCAGCAGCCAAGATCTTATTCCGGGTCCCCTCACTGAAGCTTTCTTT
CASSQDLIPGPLTEAFF
>.|TRBJ2-5|.|TRBV7-8
TGTGCCAGCAGCCAATTTTTGGAGACCCAGTACTTC
CASSQFLETQYF
>once|TRBJ1-6|TRBD1|TRBV27
TGTGCCAGCAGTTCCCCGACAGGGAAAAATAATTCACCCCTCCACTTT
CASSSPTGKNNSPLHF
>.|TRBJ2-2|.|TRBV6-5
TGTGCCAGCAGTTATACTAGCTACACCGGGGAGCTGTTTTTT
CASSYTSYTGELFF
>.|TRBJ2-7|.|TRBV15
TGTGCCACCAGCAGAGGTGGCAGATCCTACGAGCAGTACTTC
CATSRGGRSYEQYF
>.|TRBJ2-7|.|TRBV7-9
TGTGCCAGCAGCTCAGGGGACGGACCCTACGAGCAGTACTTC
CASSSGDGPYEQYF
>.|TRBJ2-5|TRBD2|TRBV2
TGTGCCAGCAGTGAGGGGGGGGTCCTGCCGCAAGAGACCCAGTACTTC
CASSEGGVLPQETQYF
>.|TRBJ2-3|TRBD2|TRBV30
TGTGCCTGGAGTGTGACTAGCGGCCCCACAGATACGCAGTATTTT
CAWSVTSGPTDTQYF
>.|TRBJ2-5|TRBD2|TRBV4-3
TGCGCCAGCAGCCAAGGATCCAGCGGGGGTGAGACCCAGTACTTC
CASSQGSSGGETQYF
>.|TRBJ2-5|TRBD2|TRBV5-6
TGTGCCAGCAGCTGGGGGCCTAGCGGGATTAGGGGCCAAGAGACCCAGTACTTC
CASSWGPSGIRGQETQYF
>.|TRBJ1-6|.|TRBV10-3
TGTGCCATCTCCGGGGGGGATTCACCCCTCCACTTT
CAISGGDSPLHF
>.|TRBJ1-6|TRBD1|TRBV6-1
TGTGCCAGCAACAGGGGCTCATATAATTCACCCCTCCACTTT
CASNRGSYNSPLHF
>.|TRBJ1-4|.|TRBV5-1
TGCGCCAGCAGCCCGGTGACAGGCACAACTAATGAAAAACTGTTTTTT
CASSPVTGTTNEKLFF
>.|TRBJ1-3|.|TRBV9
TGTGCCAGCAGCGTAGATCAGGGCTCTGGAAACACCATATATTTT
CASSVDQGSGNTIYF
>.|TRBJ1-4|TRBD1|TRBV7-2
TGTGCCAGCAGCTTACAGGGGGCTCGGGCTAATGAAAAACTGTTTTTT
CASSLQGARANEKLFF
>.|TRBJ2-7|TRBD1|TRBV7-2
TGTGCCAGCAGCTTGCCTAAGACAGGGAGCCTATCCTACGAGCAGTACTTC
CASSLPKTGSLSYEQYF
>.|TRBJ2-3|.|TRBV28
TGTGCCAGCAGTCAGGGGGGAACTAGCACAGATACGCAGTATTTT
CASSQGGTSTDTQYF
>once|TRBJ1-2|TRBD1|TRBV18
TGTGCCAGCTCACTCCGGCAGGGGACAGCAGGCTATGGCTACACCTTC
CASSLRQGTAGYGYTF
>.|TRBJ2-2|.|TRBV7-2
TGTGCCAGCAGCTCGGGGTCTCCCGGGGAGCTGTTTTTT
CASSSGSPGELFF
>once|TRBJ2-2|TRBD2|TRBV28
TGTGCCAGCAGTAAAGCGGGAGGCTACACCGGGGAGCTGTTTTTT
CASSKAGGYTGELFF
>.|TRBJ2-7|.|TRBV9
TGTGCCAGCAGCGTAGAGGACAGAAGCTACGAGCAGTACTTC
CASSVEDRSYEQYF
>few|TRBJ2-1|.|TRBV29-1
TGCAGCGCCGACAGTACCCTCAATGAGCAGTTCTTC
CSADSTLNEQFF